This T cell receptor beta chain derives from a study of blood T cells in healthy people across ages. Combining a sample-barcoded 5' primer with a J-beta primer mix, a second PCR ran for roughly 6 to 12 cycles. Each CDR3 protein gets one entry after TCRdb re-called the 5' RACE reads with MiXCR. The sample comprises 1.5 million to 1.9 million distinct CDR3 sequences, about 42% of which are singletons, and 4% rests with the top ten. The CDR3 has 15 residues. From germline, CDR1 is MNHEY and CDR2 SMNVEV (reference sequence). Healthy Caucasian individuals from Russia aged roughly 6 to 90 served as donors.

The receptor comes from a woman under 30 in good health. This sequence joins TRBV27 and TRBJ2-5; 8 nucleotides align to TRBD1. The J call may be mistaken, given a closer DNA end match to TRBJ2-7. Source material: blood. The CDR3 coding sequence is TGTGCCAGCAGTACCAGGACAGGGTTAGCCTACGAGCAGTACTTC. Translating it yields CASSTRTGLAYEQYF.